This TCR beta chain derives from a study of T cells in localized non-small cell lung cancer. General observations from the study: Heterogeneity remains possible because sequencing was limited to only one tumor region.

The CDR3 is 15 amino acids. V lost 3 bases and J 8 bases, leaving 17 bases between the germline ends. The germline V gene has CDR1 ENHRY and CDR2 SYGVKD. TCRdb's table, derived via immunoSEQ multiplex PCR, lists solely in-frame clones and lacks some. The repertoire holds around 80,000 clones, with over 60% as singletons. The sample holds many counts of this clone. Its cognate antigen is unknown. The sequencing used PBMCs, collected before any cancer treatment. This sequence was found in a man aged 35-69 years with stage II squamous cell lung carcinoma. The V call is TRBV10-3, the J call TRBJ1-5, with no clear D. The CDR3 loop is CAISEGGSLGEPQHF. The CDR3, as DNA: TGTGCCATCAGTGAAGGCGGCAGCTTAGGAGAGCCCCAGCATTTT.